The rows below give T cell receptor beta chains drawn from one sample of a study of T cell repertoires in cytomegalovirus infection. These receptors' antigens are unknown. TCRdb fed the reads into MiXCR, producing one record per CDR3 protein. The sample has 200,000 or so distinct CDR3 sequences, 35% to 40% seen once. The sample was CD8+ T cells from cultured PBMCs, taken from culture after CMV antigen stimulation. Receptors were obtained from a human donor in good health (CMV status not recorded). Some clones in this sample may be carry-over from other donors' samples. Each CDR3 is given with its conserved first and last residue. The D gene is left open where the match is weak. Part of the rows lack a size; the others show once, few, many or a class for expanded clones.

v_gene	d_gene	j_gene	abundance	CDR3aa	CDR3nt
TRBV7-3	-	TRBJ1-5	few	CASSPDTNQPQHF	TGTGCCAGCAGTCCGGACACTAATCAGCCCCAGCATTTT
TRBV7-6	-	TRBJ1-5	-	CASSPYFNQPQHF	TGTGCCAGCAGCCCCTATTTTAATCAGCCCCAGCATTTT
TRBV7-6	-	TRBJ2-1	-	CASSSRAGNNEQFF	TGTGCCAGCAGTTCGAGGGCCGGCAACAATGAGCAGTTCTTC
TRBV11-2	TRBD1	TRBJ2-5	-	CASSLQGAAVLETQYF	TGTGCCAGCAGCTTACAGGGGGCCGCGGTTTTAGAGACCCAGTACTTC
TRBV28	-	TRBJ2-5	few	CASSLRRTRRQETQYF	TGTGCCAGCAGTTTAAGGAGGACAAGGCGTCAAGAGACCCAGTACTTC
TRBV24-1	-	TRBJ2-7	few	CATSEDFYEQYF	TGTGCCACCAGTGAAGATTTTTACGAGCAGTACTTC
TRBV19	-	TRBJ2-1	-	CASSTRDGSYNEQFF	TGTGCCAGTAGTACCCGGGACGGCTCCTACAATGAGCAGTTCTTC
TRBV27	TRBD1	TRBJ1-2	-	CASSLQQGSYGYTF	TGTGCCAGCAGCCTTCAACAGGGGAGCTATGGCTACACCTTC
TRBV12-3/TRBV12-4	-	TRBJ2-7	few	CASSPSGTLYEQYF	TGTGCCAGCAGCCCTTCCGGGACCCTGTACGAGCAGTACTTC
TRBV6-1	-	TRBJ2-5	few	CASSETIETQYF	TGTGCCAGCAGTGAGACGATAGAGACCCAGTACTTC
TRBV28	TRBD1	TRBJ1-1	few	CASSRDRLENTEAFF	TGTGCCAGCAGTCGGGACAGGCTCGAGAACACTGAAGCTTTCTTT
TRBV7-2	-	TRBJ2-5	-	CASSLVPGPSQETQYF	TGTGCCAGCAGCCTCGTCCCGGGACCTTCACAAGAGACCCAGTACTTC
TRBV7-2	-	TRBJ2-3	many	CAIQFLDEVLTDTQYF	TGTGCCATCCAATTCCTCGACGAGGTCTTGACAGATACGCAGTATTTT
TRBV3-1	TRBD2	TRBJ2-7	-	CATGEGEGPYEQYF	TGTGCCACGGGGGAGGGAGAAGGGCCCTACGAGCAGTACTTC
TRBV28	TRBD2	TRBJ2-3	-	CASSTKPGRNTDTQYF	TGTGCCAGCAGTACGAAACCCGGGAGGAACACAGATACGCAGTATTTT
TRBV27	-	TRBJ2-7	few	CASSLVRTYEQYF	TGTGCCAGCAGTTTAGTCCGGACCTACGAGCAGTACTTC
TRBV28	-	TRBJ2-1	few	CASKIKREQGGDEQFF	TGTGCCAGCAAAATAAAGCGGGAGCAGGGGGGGGATGAGCAGTTCTTC
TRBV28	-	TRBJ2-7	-	CASSPPTVSRRKYF	TGTGCAAGCAGTCCCCCGACAGTTTCCCGACGCAAATACTTC
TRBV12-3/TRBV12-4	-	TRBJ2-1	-	CASSFWRGHNEQFF	TGTGCCAGCAGTTTCTGGCGGGGACACAATGAGCAGTTCTTC
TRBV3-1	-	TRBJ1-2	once	CASSQDSWLEDYGYTF	TGTGCCAGCAGCCAAGATAGTTGGTTGGAGGACTATGGCTACACCTTC
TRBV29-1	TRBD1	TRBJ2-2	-	CSVGDRNTGELFF	TGCAGCGTCGGGGACAGAAACACCGGGGAGCTGTTTTTT
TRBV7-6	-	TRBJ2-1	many	CASSLAGLDNEQFF	TGTGCCAGCAGCTTAGCGGGACTCGACAATGAGCAGTTCTTC
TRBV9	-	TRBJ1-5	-	CASSVEGTLNQPQHF	TGTGCCAGCAGCGTAGAGGGGACCCTCAATCAGCCCCAGCATTTT
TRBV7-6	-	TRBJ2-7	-	CASRGSGEYEQYF	TGTGCCAGCAGGGGTTCAGGGGAGTACGAGCAGTACTTC
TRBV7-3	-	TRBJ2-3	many	CASSFGTSSTDTQYF	TGTGCCAGCAGCTTTGGGACGTCCAGCACAGATACGCAGTATTTT
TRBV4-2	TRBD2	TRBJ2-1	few	CASSQELAGGRYEQFF	TGTGCCAGCAGCCAAGAGCTAGCGGGAGGGCGCTATGAGCAGTTCTTC
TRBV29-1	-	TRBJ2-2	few	CSVVTGNTGELFF	TGCAGCGTGGTTACGGGGAACACCGGGGAGCTGTTTTTT
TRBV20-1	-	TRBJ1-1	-	CSAERPRGATEAFF	TGCAGTGCGGAGCGGCCCCGGGGGGCCACTGAAGCTTTCTTT
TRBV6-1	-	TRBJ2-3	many	CASSDLWGSTDTQYF	TGTGCCAGCAGTGATCTGTGGGGGAGCACAGATACGCAGTATTTT
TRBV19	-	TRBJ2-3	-	CASSILGEVSTDTQYF	TGTGCCAGTAGTATACTAGGGGAGGTGTCGACAGATACGCAGTATTTT
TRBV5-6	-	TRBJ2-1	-	CASSLWNNEQFF	TGTGCCAGCAGCTTGTGGAACAATGAGCAGTTCTTC
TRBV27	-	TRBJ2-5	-	CASSGQVLGNEETQYF	TGTGCCAGCAGTGGACAAGTTTTGGGAAACGAAGAGACCCAGTACTTC
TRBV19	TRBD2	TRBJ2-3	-	CASSMSAGTTDTQYF	TGTGCCAGTAGTATGTCAGCGGGGACTACAGATACGCAGTATTTT
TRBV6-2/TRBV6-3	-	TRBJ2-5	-	CASSYTTTGSEKTQYF	TGTGCCAGCAGTTACACCACGACAGGATCTGAAAAGACCCAGTACTTC
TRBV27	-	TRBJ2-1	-	CASRGVESPTHEQFF	TGTGCCAGCAGAGGGGTCGAGTCTCCTACACATGAGCAGTTCTTC
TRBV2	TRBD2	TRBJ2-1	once	CANPGKTSDSSYNEQFF	TGTGCCAACCCTGGTAAGACTAGCGACAGCTCCTACAATGAGCAGTTCTTC
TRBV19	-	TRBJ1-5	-	CASSSAGRNQPQHF	TGTGCCAGTAGTTCCGCAGGGCGCAATCAGCCCCAGCATTTT
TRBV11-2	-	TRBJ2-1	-	CASSLESVGYNEQFF	TGTGCCAGCAGCTTAGAGTCTGTCGGGTACAATGAGCAGTTCTTC
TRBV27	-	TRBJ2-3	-	CASSTPPLRQYF	TGTGCCAGCAGTACCCCTCCATTGAGGCAGTATTTT
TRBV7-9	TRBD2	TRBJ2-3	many	CASSVVAGVFSTDTQYF	TGTGCCAGCAGCGTCGTAGCGGGAGTGTTTAGCACAGATACGCAGTATTTT
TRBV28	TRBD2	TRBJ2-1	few	CASSPRLAGESYNEQFF	TGTGCCAGCAGTCCTCGACTAGCGGGAGAGTCCTACAATGAGCAGTTCTTC
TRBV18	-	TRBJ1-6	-	CASSPGTYSPLHF	TGTGCCAGCTCACCGGGTACATATTCACCCCTCCACTTT
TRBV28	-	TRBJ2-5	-	CASSTLGVQETQYF	TGTGCCAGCAGTACGCTAGGGGTCCAGGAGACCCAGTACTTC
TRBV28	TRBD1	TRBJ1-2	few	CASSVLFRDRKNYGYTF	TGTGCCAGCAGTGTACTATTCCGGGACAGGAAAAACTATGGCTACACCTTC
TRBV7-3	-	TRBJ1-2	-	CASSTKGLLFPGYGYTF	TGTGCCAGCAGCACGAAGGGTCTGCTCTTCCCAGGCTATGGCTACACCTTC
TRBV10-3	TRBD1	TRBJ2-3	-	CAISDGQGSDTQYF	TGTGCCATCAGTGATGGACAGGGGTCAGATACGCAGTATTTT
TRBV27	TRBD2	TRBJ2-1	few	CASSSSAGVRYNEQFF	TGTGCCAGCAGTTCATCTGCGGGAGTTAGGTACAATGAGCAGTTCTTC
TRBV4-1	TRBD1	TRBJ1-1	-	CASSQDRQGTEAFF	TGCGCCAGCAGCCAAGACCGACAGGGAACTGAAGCTTTCTTT
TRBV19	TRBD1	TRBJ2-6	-	CASSMVGQGPTGANVLTF	TGTGCCAGTAGTATGGTGGGACAGGGGCCAACTGGGGCCAACGTCCTGACTTTC